This T cell receptor (beta chain) was retrieved from a study of shared clonotypes between healthy human individuals. On this clone itself: Other nucleotide sequences in the sample specify the same CDR3.

The protocol was immunoSEQ multiplex PCR, while the TCRdb copy is restricted to in-frame clones and leaves out a portion. The data contain 2 million or so clones, roughly 94% of them seen just once; the ten biggest clones take up more than 0.1%. The study separated CD4+ cells into CD45RA+ naive and CD45RA-negative memory subsets. Germline CDR1 MDHEN, CDR2 SYDVKM. The CDR3 is 13 residues long. V lost 4 bases and J 1 base, leaving 8 bases between the germline ends. Sequencing input: naive CD4+ T cells sorted from blood. This sample's subset: CD45RA+ positively selected. The clonotype was recovered from a man aged 18 to 30 in good health. The V gene is TRBV28, the J gene TRBJ2-7; TRBD1 might be the D (5 bases). CDR3 protein: CASSSTGSYEQYF. The CDR3 nucleotides are TGTGCCAGCAGTTCAACAGGATCCTACGAGCAGTACTTC.